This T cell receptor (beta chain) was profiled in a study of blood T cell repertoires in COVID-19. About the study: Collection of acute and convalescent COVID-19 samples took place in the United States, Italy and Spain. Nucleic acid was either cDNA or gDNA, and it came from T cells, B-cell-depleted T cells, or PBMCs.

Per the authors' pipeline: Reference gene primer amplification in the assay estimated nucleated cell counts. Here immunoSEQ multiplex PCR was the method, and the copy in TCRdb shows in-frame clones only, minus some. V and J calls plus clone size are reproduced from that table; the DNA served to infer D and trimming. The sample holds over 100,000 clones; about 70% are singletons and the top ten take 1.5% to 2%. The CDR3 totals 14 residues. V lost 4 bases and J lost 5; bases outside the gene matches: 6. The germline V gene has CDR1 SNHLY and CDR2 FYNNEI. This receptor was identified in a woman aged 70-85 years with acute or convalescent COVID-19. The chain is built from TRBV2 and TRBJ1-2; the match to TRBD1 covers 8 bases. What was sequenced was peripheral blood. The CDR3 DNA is TGTGCCAGCAGTGGAGGACAGGGAGGTTATGGCTACACCTTC. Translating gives CASSGGQGGYGYTF. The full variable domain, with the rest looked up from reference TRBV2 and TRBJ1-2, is EPEVTQTPSHQVTQMGQEVILRCVPISNHLYFYWYRQILGQKVEFLVSFYNNEISEKSEIFDDQFSVERPDGSNFTLKIRSTKLEDSAMYFCASSGGQGGYGYTFGSGTRLTVV.